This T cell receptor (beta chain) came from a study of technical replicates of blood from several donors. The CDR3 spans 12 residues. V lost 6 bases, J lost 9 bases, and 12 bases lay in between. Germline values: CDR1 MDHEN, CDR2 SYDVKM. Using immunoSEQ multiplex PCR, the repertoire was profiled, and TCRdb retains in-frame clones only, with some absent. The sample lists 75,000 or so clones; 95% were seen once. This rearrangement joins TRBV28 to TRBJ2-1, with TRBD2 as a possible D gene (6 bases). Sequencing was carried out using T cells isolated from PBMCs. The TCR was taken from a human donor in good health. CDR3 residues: CASSRLVLEQFF. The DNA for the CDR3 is TGTGCCAGCAGCCGACTAGTCCTTGAGCAGTTCTTC.